This TCR beta chain appears in the sequencing data of a study of T cell changes during pregnancy in multiple sclerosis. Sequenced by immunoSEQ multiplex PCR; TCRdb stores in-frame clones only, minus some. Of more than 50,000 clones listed, roughly 90% are singletons. For this clone: This sample also contains other DNA sequences that code for the same CDR3.

The CDR3 covers 16 residues. Germline lookup yields CDR1 MNHEY and CDR2 SMNVEV (reference sequence). Trimming cost V 4 bases and J 5 bases; bases outside gene matches: 6. This sequence joins TRBV27 and TRBJ2-1; 12 bases fit TRBD2. The sequence came from a female donor in good health, enrolled as a control in a pregnancy study. The sequenced sample was peripheral blood, obtained in the first trimester of pregnancy. The CDR3 bases are TGTGCCAGCAGTTCCGGCAGACTAGCGGGAGACAATGAGCAGTTCTTC. It yields the protein CASSSGRLAGDNEQFF.